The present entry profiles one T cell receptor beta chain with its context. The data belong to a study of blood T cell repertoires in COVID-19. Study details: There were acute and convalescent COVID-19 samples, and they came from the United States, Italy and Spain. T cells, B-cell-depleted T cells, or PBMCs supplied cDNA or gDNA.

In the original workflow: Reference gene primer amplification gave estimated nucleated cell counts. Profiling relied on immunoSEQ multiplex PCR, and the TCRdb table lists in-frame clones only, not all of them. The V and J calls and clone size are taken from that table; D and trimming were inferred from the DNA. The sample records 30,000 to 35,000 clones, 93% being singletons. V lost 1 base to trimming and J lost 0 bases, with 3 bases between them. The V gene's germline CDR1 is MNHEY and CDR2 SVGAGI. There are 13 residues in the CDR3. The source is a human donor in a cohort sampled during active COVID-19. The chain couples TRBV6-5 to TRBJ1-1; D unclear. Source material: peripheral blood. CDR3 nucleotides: TGTGCCAGCAGTTACTATATGAACACTGAAGCTTTCTTT. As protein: CASSYYMNTEAFF.